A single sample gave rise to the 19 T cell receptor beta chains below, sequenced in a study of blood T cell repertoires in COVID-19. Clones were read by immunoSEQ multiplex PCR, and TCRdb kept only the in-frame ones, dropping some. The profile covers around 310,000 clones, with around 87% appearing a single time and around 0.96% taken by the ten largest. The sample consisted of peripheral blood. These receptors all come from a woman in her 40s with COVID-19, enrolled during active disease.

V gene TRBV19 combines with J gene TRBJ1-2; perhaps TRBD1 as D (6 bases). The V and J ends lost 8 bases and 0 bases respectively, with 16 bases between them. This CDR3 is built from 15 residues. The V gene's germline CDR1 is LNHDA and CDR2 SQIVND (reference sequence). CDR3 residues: CASSYTGQANYGYTF. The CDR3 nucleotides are TGTGCCAGTTCCTATACGGGACAAGCTAACTATGGCTACACCTTC.

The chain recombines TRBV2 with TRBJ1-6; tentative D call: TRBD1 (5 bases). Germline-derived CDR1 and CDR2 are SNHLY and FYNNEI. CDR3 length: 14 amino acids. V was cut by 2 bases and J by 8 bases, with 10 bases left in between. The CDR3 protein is CASSEQGGDSPLHF. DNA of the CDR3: TGTGCCAGCAGTGAACAGGGAGGCGATTCACCCCTCCACTTT.

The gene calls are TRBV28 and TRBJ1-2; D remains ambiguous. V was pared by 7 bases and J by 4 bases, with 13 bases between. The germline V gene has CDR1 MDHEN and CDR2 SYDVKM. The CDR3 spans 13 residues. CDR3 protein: CASKRGSPYGYTF. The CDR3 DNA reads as TGTGCCAGCAAACGCGGGAGCCCCTATGGCTACACCTTC.

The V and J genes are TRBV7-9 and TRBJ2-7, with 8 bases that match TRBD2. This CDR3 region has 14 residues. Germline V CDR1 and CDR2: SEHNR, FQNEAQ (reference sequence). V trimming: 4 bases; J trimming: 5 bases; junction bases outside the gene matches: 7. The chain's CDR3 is CASSSRGGPNEQYF. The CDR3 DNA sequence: TGTGCCAGCAGCTCCCGGGGGGGCCCGAACGAGCAGTACTTC. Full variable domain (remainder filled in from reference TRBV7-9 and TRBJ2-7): DTGVSQNPRHKITKRGQNVTFRCDPISEHNRLYWYRQTLGQGPEFLTYFQNEAQLEKSRLLSDRFSAERPKGSFSTLEIQRTEQGDSAMYLCASSSRGGPNEQYFGPGTRLTVT.

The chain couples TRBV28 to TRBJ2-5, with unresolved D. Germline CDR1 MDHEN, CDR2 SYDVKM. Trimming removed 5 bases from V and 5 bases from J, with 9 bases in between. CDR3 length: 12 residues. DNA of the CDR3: TGTGCCAGCAGTGATTACGGGGAGACCCAGTACTTC. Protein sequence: CASSDYGETQYF.

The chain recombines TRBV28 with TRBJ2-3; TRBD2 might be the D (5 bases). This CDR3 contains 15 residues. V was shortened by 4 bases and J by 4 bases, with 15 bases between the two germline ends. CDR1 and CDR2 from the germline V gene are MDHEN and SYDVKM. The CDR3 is CASSSPRGSADTQYF. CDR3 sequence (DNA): TGTGCCAGCAGTTCACCAAGAGGTAGCGCAGATACGCAGTATTTT.

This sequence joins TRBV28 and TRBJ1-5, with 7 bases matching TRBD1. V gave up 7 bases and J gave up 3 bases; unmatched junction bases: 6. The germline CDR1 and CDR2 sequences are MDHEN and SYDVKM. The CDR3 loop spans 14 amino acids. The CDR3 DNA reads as TGTGCCAGCAATGTGGGACAGCTCAATCAGCCCCAGCATTTT. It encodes CASNVGQLNQPQHF. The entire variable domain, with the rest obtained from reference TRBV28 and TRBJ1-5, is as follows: DVKVTQSSRYLVKRTGEKVFLECVQDMDHENMFWYRQDPGLGLRLIYFSYDVKMKEKGDIPEGYSVSREKKERFSLILESASTNQTSMYLCASNVGQLNQPQHFGDGTRLSIL.

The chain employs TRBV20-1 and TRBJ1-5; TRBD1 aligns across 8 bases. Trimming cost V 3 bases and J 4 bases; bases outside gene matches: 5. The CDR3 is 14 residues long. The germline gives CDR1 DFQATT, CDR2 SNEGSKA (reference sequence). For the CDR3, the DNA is TGCAGTGCTAGTTGGCAGGGGGCGAATCAGCCCCAGCATTTT. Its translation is CSASWQGANQPQHF.

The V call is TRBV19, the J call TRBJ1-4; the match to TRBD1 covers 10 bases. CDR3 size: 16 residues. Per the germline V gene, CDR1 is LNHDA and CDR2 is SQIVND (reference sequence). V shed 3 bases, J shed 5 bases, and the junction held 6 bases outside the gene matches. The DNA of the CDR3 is TGTGCCAGTAGTATTCCTCGGACAGGGGGAAATGAAAAACTGTTTTTT. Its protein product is CASSIPRTGGNEKLFF.

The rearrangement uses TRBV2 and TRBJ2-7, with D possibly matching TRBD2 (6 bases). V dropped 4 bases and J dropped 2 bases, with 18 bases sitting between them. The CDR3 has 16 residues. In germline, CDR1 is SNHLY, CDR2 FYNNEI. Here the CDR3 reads CASSGSGTGQPYEQYF. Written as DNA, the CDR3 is TGTGCCAGCAGTGGTAGCGGCACGGGGCAACCCTACGAGCAGTACTTC.

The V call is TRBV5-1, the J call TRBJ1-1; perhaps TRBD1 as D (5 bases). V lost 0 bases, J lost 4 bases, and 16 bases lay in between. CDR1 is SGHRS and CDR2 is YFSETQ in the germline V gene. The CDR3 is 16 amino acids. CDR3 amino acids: CASSLAVGTGATEAFF. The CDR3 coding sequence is TGCGCCAGCAGCTTGGCAGTGGGGACTGGGGCCACTGAAGCTTTCTTT.

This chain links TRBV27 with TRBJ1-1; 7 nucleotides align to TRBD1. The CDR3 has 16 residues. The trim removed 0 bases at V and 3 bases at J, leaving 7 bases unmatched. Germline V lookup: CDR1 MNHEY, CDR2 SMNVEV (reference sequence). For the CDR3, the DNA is TGTGCCAGCAGTTTATCGCCGACAGGGTACTACACTGAAGCTTTCTTT. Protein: CASSLSPTGYYTEAFF.

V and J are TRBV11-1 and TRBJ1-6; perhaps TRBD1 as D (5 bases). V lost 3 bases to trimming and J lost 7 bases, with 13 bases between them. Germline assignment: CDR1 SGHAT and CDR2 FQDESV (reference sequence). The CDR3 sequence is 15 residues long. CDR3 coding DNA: TGTGCCAGCAGCTTGGGACTCCCGGGAAATTCACCCCTCCACTTT. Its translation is CASSLGLPGNSPLHF.

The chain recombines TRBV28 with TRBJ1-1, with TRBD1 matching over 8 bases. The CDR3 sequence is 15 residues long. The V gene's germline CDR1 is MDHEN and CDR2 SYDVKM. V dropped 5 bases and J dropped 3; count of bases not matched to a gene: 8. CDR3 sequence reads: CASSGPGQVHTEAFF. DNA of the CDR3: TGTGCCAGCAGTGGTCCGGGACAGGTTCACACTGAAGCTTTCTTT.

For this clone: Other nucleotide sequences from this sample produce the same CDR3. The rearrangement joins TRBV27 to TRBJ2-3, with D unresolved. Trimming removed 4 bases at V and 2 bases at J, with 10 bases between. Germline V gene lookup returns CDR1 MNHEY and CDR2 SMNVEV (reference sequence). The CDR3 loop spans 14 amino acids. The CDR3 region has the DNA TGTGCCAGCAGTTCCACTGAATACACAGATACGCAGTATTTT. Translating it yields CASSSTEYTDTQYF.

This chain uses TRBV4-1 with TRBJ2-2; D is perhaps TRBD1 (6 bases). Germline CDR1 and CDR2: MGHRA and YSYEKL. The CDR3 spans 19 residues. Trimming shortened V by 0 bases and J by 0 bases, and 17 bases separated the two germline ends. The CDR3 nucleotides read TGCGCCAGCAGCCAAGAAGGCTTTAGGGACACCGCGAACACCGGGGAGCTGTTTTTT. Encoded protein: CASSQEGFRDTANTGELFF.

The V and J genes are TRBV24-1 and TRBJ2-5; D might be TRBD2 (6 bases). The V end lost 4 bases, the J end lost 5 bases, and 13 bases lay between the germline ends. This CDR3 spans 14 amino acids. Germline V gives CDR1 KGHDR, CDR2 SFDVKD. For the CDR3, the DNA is TGTGCCACCAGTGACCGAACAGGAGGGGAGACCCAGTACTTC. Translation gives CATSDRTGGETQYF.

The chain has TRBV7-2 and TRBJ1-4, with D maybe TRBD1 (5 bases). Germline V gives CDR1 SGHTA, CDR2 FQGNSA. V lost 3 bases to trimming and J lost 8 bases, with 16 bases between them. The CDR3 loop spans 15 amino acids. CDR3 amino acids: CASSLNGAGSEKLFF. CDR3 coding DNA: TGTGCCAGCAGCTTGAATGGGGCAGGTAGCGAAAAACTGTTTTTT.

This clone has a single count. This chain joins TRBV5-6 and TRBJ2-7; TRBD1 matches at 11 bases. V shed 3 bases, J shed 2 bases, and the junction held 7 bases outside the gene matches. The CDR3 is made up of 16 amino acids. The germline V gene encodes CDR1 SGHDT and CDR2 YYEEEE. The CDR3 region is CASSYGQGARTYEQYF. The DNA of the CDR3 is TGTGCCAGCAGCTACGGACAGGGGGCACGGACCTACGAGCAGTACTTC.